The 10 T cell receptor beta chains below come from one sample, sequenced in a study of blood T cell repertoires in COVID-19. The protocol was immunoSEQ multiplex PCR, while the TCRdb copy is restricted to in-frame clones and leaves out a portion. This sample yields about 230,000 clones, of which 84% are seen a single time; around 2.5% belongs to the top ten. The sequencing input was peripheral blood. The receptors shown here come from a man aged 40-49 years who had recovered from COVID-19.

CDR3 DNA sequence: TGTGCCAGCAGCTCACCTAGCGGGGGGACGACCGGGGAGCTGTTTTTT. Protein: CASSSPSGGTTGELFF. V and J are TRBV13 and TRBJ2-2, with 11 bases identical to TRBD2. Germline CDR1 reads PRHDT; CDR2 reads FYEKMQ (reference sequence). V trimming: 4 bases; J trimming: 5 bases; junction bases outside the gene matches: 6. The CDR3 loop spans 16 amino acids.

The V gene is TRBV6-6, the J gene TRBJ2-1; 11 bases are a match to TRBD2. This CDR3 is built from 14 residues. Germline CDR1 MNHNY, CDR2 SVGAGI (reference sequence). Trimming at V came to 6 bases and at J to 9 bases, leaving 7 bases not matched to a gene. CDR3 loop: CASRVAGGHGEQFF. In nucleotides, the CDR3 is TGTGCCAGCAGAGTAGCGGGGGGGCATGGTGAGCAGTTCTTC.

The chain recombines TRBV30 with TRBJ2-3, with unresolved D. V dropped 0 bases and J dropped 5 bases, with 6 bases sitting between them. The CDR3 has 12 amino acids. The germline gives CDR1 GTSNPN, CDR2 SVGIG (reference sequence). In DNA form, the CDR3 reads TGTGCCTGGAGTGTACTCCAAGATACGCAGTATTTT. It is translated as CAWSVLQDTQYF.

This clone turned up a few times. The CDR3 DNA reads TGTGCCAGCTCACCCGAACAGGGGATCGAGGCTTTCTTT. It translates to CASSPEQGIEAFF. V is TRBV18 and J is TRBJ1-1; 7 bases map to TRBD1. Germline CDR1 and CDR2: KGHSH and LQKENI. CDR3 length equals 13 residues. J gave up 11 bases and V 3 bases, and 9 bases lay outside the gene matches.

This sequence joins TRBV12-3 or TRBV12-4 and TRBJ1-2; a weak D match, TRBD1 (5 bases). The CDR3 runs to 13 residues. Trimming cost V 5 bases and J 7 bases, with 14 bases left between them. CDR3 nucleotide sequence: TGTGCCAGCAGTCCCTCGGGGGTGGGTGGCTACACCTTC. Amino acid sequence: CASSPSGVGGYTF.

J is TRBJ2-2 and V is TRBV6-5; D is unclear. CDR3 length: 15 amino acids. Germline V gene sequence: CDR1 MNHEY, CDR2 SVGAGI. Trimming removed 0 bases from V and 6 bases from J, with 11 bases in between. DNA of the CDR3: TGTGCCAGCAGTTACTCGCCCCGGTCTGCCGGGGAGCTGTTTTTT. Protein: CASSYSPRSAGELFF.

The gene calls are TRBV6-2 or TRBV6-3 and TRBJ2-3, with D tentatively TRBD2 (6 bases). The CDR3 runs to 17 residues. Trimming took 6 bases from V and 2 from J, leaving 21 bases between them. In germline, CDR1 is MNHEY, CDR2 SVGEGT. CDR3 in amino acids: CASRPPMGGKFTDTQYF. The CDR3 DNA is TGTGCCAGCAGGCCTCCCATGGGCGGGAAGTTCACAGATACGCAGTATTTT.

The chain carries TRBV20-1 and TRBJ2-1; D call uncertain. This CDR3 comprises 10 residues. CDR1 and CDR2 (germline): DFQATT, SNEGSKA (reference sequence). The CDR3 DNA sequence: TGCAGCCCCTGGGCCAATGAGCAGTTCTTC. Its translation is CSPWANEQFF.

The chain couples TRBV18 to TRBJ1-1; 7 nucleotides agree with TRBD1. Germline V gene data show CDR1 as KGHSH and CDR2 as LQKENI. Unmatched junction bases numbered 13, after V lost 6 bases and J lost 0 bases. The CDR3 sequence is 17 residues long. The CDR3 protein is CASSAGQRTYMNTEAFF. The CDR3 region has the DNA TGTGCCAGCTCGGCGGGACAGAGAACGTATATGAACACTGAAGCTTTCTTT.

The chain links TRBV2 to TRBJ2-7, with 9 bases fitting TRBD1. The J segment lost 1 base and the V segment lost 3 bases, leaving 7 bases of the junction unmatched. This CDR3 contains 16 residues. Germline V gene data show CDR1 as SNHLY and CDR2 as FYNNEI. CDR3 nucleotide sequence: TGTGCCAGCAGTGACCCCCCCGGGACAGGGTCCTACGAGCAGTACTTC. This encodes CASSDPPGTGSYEQYF.